One and the same sample provided the 2 T cell receptor beta chains below, sequenced in a study of blood T cell repertoires in COVID-19. The assay was immunoSEQ multiplex PCR, and TCRdb's table has in-frame clones only and misses some. The data show 200,000 or so clones, with 82% seen just once and 6.9% held by the top ten. Specimen: peripheral blood. All receptors derive from a human donor with acute or convalescent COVID-19. The donor label of this sample is uncertain.

J is TRBJ2-2 and V is TRBV11-1, with D possibly matching TRBD1 (6 bases). This CDR3 has 15 residues. V was clipped by 3 bases and J by 2 bases, with 10 bases between them. Germline CDR1 is SGHAT and CDR2 is FQDESV (reference sequence). CDR3 nucleotide sequence: TGTGCCAGCAGCTTTAGGGGGTTCAACACCGGGGAGCTGTTTTTT. Encoded protein: CASSFRGFNTGELFF.

This clone was recorded once. This chain links TRBV7-9 with TRBJ1-5; D possibly corresponds to TRBD1 (5 bases). Germline V lookup: CDR1 SEHNR, CDR2 FQNEAQ (reference sequence). Trimming pared 4 bases from V and 3 bases from J, leaving 10 bases between. The CDR3 is 14 residues long. In DNA, the CDR3 is TGTGCCAGCAGCTCGACAGCAAACAATCAGCCCCAGCATTTT. This sequence encodes CASSSTANNQPQHF.